A selection of T cell receptor beta chains follows, all from one sample in a study of blood T cells in healthy people across ages. In TCRdb, the 5' RACE reads were re-called with MiXCR into one record per CDR3 protein. The data contain about 670,000 distinct CDR3 sequences, roughly 41% of them seen just once; the ten biggest clones take up 25% to 35%. The sample taken for sequencing was blood. These receptor sequences come from an elderly man in good health. The CDR3 runs from the conserved cysteine through the conserved F or W. A D gene is named only where the DNA matches it firmly. The size of a clone is reported for some rows only, either as once, few or many, or as a class for expanded clones.

V gene	clone size	J gene	D gene	CDR3 DNA	CDR3 protein
TRBV12-3/TRBV12-4	.	TRBJ2-2	.	TGTGCCAGCATCTCACAGGGTTTCACCGGGGAGCTGTTTTTT	CASISQGFTGELFF
TRBV2	.	TRBJ1-6	.	TGTGCCAGCAGAGGACGGAGCTTAAATTCACCCCTCCACTTT	CASRGRSLNSPLHF
TRBV4-3	few	TRBJ1-6	TRBD1	TGCGCCAGCAGCCAGGGCGCGGGACAGGGCCCAAATTCACCCCTCCACTTT	CASSQGAGQGPNSPLHF
TRBV7-8	few	TRBJ2-4	.	TGTGCCAGCAGCCCCCGTGCTCAGGGCGAAAACATTCAGTACTTC	CASSPRAQGENIQYF
TRBV20-1	many	TRBJ2-3	TRBD2	TGCAGTGCTAGAGACCCTAGGACTAGCGGGGGATCAGATACGCAGTATTTT	CSARDPRTSGGSDTQYF
TRBV14	.	TRBJ2-7	.	TGTGCCAGCAGCCAAGCTCCGGGCGTGGGGTACGAGCAGTACTTC	CASSQAPGVGYEQYF
TRBV20-1	many	TRBJ2-6	.	TGCAGTGCTAGGGGTTTCTCTGGGGCCAACGTCCTGACTTTC	CSARGFSGANVLTF
TRBV7-2	.	TRBJ2-7	.	TGTGCCAGCAGCTCGCGGGATTTCTACGAGCAGTACTTC	CASSSRDFYEQYF
TRBV6-5	many	TRBJ2-3	TRBD2	TGTGCCAGCAGCCGCTTGGGCGGGAGCTCGACAGATACGCAGTATTTT	CASSRLGGSSTDTQYF
TRBV29-1	few	TRBJ2-7	.	TGCAGCGTTGAAGAGGGTTTCCGAGGAGCCGAGCAGTACTTC	CSVEEGFRGAEQYF
TRBV10-3	many	TRBJ1-5	.	TGTGCCATCAAAGGAACCAATCAGCCCCAGCATTTT	CAIKGTNQPQHF
TRBV20-1	.	TRBJ1-4	TRBD1	TGCAGTGCTAGAGGCTCAGGGGGCACGGGCGAAAAACTGTTTTTT	CSARGSGGTGEKLFF
TRBV11-2	.	TRBJ2-7	TRBD1	TGTGCCAGCAGCGTTAGACAGGGACGATACAATGAGCAGTACTTC	CASSVRQGRYNEQYF
TRBV20-1	few	TRBJ2-7	TRBD1	TGCAGTGCTAGCAGACAGGGTATTATCTACGAGCAGTACTTC	CSASRQGIIYEQYF
TRBV7-9	once	TRBJ1-2	.	TGTGCCAGCAGCTTAGCGTTGGATGGCCACACCTTC	CASSLALDGHTF
TRBV4-1	.	TRBJ2-7	TRBD1	TGCGCCAGCAGCCAAGAAGGGGGACAGGGCCACGAGCAGTACTTC	CASSQEGGQGHEQYF
TRBV28	many	TRBJ2-3	.	TGTGCCAGCAGTCGGGCGGACGCTAGCACAGATACGCAGTATTTT	CASSRADASTDTQYF
TRBV29-1	.	TRBJ1-2	.	TGCAACGGAGGTGGGGGAAACTATGGCTACACCTTC	CNGGGGNYGYTF
TRBV6-1	.	TRBJ2-3	TRBD1	TGTGCCAGCCTGGACAGGGGGCGAGTCACAGATACGCAGTATTTT	CASLDRGRVTDTQYF
TRBV12-3/TRBV12-4	.	TRBJ2-2	TRBD1	TGTGCCAGCAGTTTGCGACCCTACAGGGGTGGATCTCCCTTGAACACCGGGGAGCTGTTTTTT	CASSLRPYRGGSPLNTGELFF
TRBV27	.	TRBJ2-3	.	TGCGCCAGCAGTTCGCCCGGGACATCGGATACGCAGTATTTT	CASSSPGTSDTQYF
TRBV10-3	.	TRBJ2-1	TRBD2	TGTGCCATCAGTGAGTCGAATAGCGGGGGAAGCTCCTACAATGAGCAGTTCTTC	CAISESNSGGSSYNEQFF
TRBV11-2	few	TRBJ2-3	.	TGTGCCAGCAGCTCATTGGGTAGGGGGGTAGCAGATACGCAGTATTTT	CASSSLGRGVADTQYF
TRBV7-2	.	TRBJ2-7	.	TGTGCCAGCGAACGCGAGGGTACCTACGAGCAGTACTTC	CASEREGTYEQYF
TRBV12-5	many	TRBJ2-3	.	TGTGCTAGTGGTACCTCCGGGGGGCGTTTCAGCACAGATACGCAGTATTTT	CASGTSGGRFSTDTQYF
TRBV4-1	.	TRBJ2-1	TRBD1	TGCGCCAGCAGCCAAGGGCAGGGGGCAAGCTCCTACAATGAGCAGTTCTTC	CASSQGQGASSYNEQFF
TRBV3-1	.	TRBJ1-3	.	TGTGCCAGCAGCCGGTGGACCGACCGAAACACCATATATTTT	CASSRWTDRNTIYF
TRBV6-5	.	TRBJ1-6	TRBD1	TGTGCCAGCCGGACAGGGAATAATTCACCCCTCCACTTT	CASRTGNNSPLHF
TRBV5-6	.	TRBJ2-3	.	TGTGCCAGCAGAACATGGACGGGTAGCACAGATACGCAGTATTTT	CASRTWTGSTDTQYF
TRBV6-2/TRBV6-3	.	TRBJ1-3	.	TGTGCCAGCAGTACCGGACAGCACTCTGGAAACACCATATATTTT	CASSTGQHSGNTIYF
TRBV12-3/TRBV12-4	few	TRBJ2-5	TRBD2	TGTGCCAGCAGCCCCCCCCACGGGGGGGCCTGGGAGACCCAGTACTTC	CASSPPHGGAWETQYF
TRBV12-5	.	TRBJ2-1	TRBD1	TGTGCTAGTGGCCCTGGACAGGGGCTATACAATGAGCAGTTCTTC	CASGPGQGLYNEQFF
TRBV29-1	.	TRBJ2-2	.	TGCAGCGTTGAAGATCGGTCACAACGCAAAAGGGGGCTGTTTTTT	CSVEDRSQRKRGLFF
TRBV5-1	few	TRBJ1-1	.	TGCGCCAGCAGCTTGGCACAGAACACTGAAGCTTTCTTT	CASSLAQNTEAFF
TRBV10-3	.	TRBJ2-4	.	TGTGCCAAAAAGGGGGCCAAAAACATTCAGTACTTC	CAKKGAKNIQYF
TRBV14	.	TRBJ2-2	.	TGTGCCAGCAGCCGACAACCTCGAACCGGGGAGCTGTTTTTT	CASSRQPRTGELFF
TRBV5-1	few	TRBJ2-6	.	TGCGCCAGCAGCTTGGCACCAGCCTCTGGGGCCAACGTCCTGACTTTC	CASSLAPASGANVLTF
TRBV6-2/TRBV6-3	.	TRBJ2-3	TRBD2	TGTGCCAGCAGCCGCCAACTAGCGGGAGTAGCAGATACGCAGTATTTT	CASSRQLAGVADTQYF
TRBV24-1	.	TRBJ2-1	TRBD2	TGTGCCACCAGTGATTTGAGGACTAGCGGGGCCAACTACAATGAGCAGTTCTTC	CATSDLRTSGANYNEQFF
TRBV7-9	.	TRBJ1-1	.	TGTGCCAGCAGCTTAGCGATGGGGGACCAGAACACTGAAGCTTTCTTT	CASSLAMGDQNTEAFF
TRBV2	many	TRBJ2-7	TRBD2	TGTGCCAGGAACCCGGGACTAGCGGGGGGTTACGAGCAGTACTTC	CARNPGLAGGYEQYF
TRBV3-1	.	TRBJ2-1	.	TGTGCCAGCAGCCAAGATCCTACGGGGCGCAATGAGCAGTTCTTC	CASSQDPTGRNEQFF
TRBV28	.	TRBJ2-7	.	TGTGCCAGCAGGCCGGGACGAGCGACCTCCTACGAGCAGTACTTC	CASRPGRATSYEQYF
TRBV20-1	.	TRBJ2-7	.	TGCAGTGCCAATCGCCCGGGCGGCCACAATGAGCAGTACTTC	CSANRPGGHNEQYF
TRBV6-6	few	TRBJ1-5	.	TGTGCCAGCAGCTCCGCGGGGATGAATCAGCCCCAGCATTTT	CASSSAGMNQPQHF
TRBV6-2/TRBV6-3	many	TRBJ2-5	.	TGTGCCAGCATCCGAGCGGGCGGGACACACCAAGAGACCCAGTACTTC	CASIRAGGTHQETQYF
TRBV6-1	few	TRBJ2-3	TRBD1	TGTGCCAGCAGTAGACCTCGCCAGGGGGTCCGCACAGATACGCAGTATTTT	CASSRPRQGVRTDTQYF
TRBV6-1	.	TRBJ2-1	.	TGTGCCAGCGGCCTACAGGAGAGCTCCTACAATGAGCAGTTCTTC	CASGLQESSYNEQFF
TRBV29-1	.	TRBJ1-2	TRBD1	TGCAGCGCATCTCAAGGGGACAGTGGCTACACCTTC	CSASQGDSGYTF
TRBV20-1	.	TRBJ2-5	TRBD1	TGCAGTGCTAGAGGTTTCGGGACAGGGCAAGAGACCCAGTACTTC	CSARGFGTGQETQYF
TRBV6-6	few	TRBJ2-4	.	TGTGCCAGCAGTTACTCGCAGGGCCTAGCCAAAAACATTCAGTACTTC	CASSYSQGLAKNIQYF
TRBV9	many	TRBJ2-1	.	TGTGCCAGCAGCCCCGCGACCGAGGTCAATGAGCAGTTCTTC	CASSPATEVNEQFF
TRBV4-3	few	TRBJ1-6	.	TGCGCCAGCAGCCCTGGTGAGGGGTATAATTCACCCCTCCACTTT	CASSPGEGYNSPLHF
TRBV6-1	.	TRBJ2-3	.	TGTGCCAGCAGTGTGGTCATCACAGATACGCAGTATTTT	CASSVVITDTQYF
TRBV27	many	TRBJ1-5	TRBD1	TGTGCCAGCAGTTTTCAAGGGGGCGGCAATCAGCCCCAGCATTTT	CASSFQGGGNQPQHF